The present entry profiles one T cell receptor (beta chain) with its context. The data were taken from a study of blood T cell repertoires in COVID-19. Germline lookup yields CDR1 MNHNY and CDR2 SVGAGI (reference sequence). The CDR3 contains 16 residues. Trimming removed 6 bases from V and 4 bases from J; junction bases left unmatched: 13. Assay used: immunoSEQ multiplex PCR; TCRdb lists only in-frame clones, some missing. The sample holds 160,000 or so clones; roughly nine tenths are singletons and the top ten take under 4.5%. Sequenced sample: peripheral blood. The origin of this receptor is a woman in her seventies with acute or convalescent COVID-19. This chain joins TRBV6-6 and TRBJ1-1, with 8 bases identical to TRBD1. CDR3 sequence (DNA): TGTGCCAGCAGCCGCGGGACACAGGGGGTTATCACTGAAGCTTTCTTT. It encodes CASSRGTQGVITEAFF.